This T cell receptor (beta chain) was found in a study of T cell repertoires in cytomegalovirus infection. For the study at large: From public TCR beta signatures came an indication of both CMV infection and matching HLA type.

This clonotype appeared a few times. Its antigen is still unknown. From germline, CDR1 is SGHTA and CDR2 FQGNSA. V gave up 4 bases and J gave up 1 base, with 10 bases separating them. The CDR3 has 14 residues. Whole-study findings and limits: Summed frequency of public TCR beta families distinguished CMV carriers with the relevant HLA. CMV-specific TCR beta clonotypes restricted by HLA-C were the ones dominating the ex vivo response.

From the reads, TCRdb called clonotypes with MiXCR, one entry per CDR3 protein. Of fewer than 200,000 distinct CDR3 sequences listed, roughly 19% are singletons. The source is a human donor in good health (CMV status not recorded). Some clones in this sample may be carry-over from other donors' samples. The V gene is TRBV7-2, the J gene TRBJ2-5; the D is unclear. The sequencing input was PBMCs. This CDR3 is CASSYLPSQETQYF. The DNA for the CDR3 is TGTGCCAGCAGCTACCTCCCCTCCCAAGAGACCCAGTACTTC.